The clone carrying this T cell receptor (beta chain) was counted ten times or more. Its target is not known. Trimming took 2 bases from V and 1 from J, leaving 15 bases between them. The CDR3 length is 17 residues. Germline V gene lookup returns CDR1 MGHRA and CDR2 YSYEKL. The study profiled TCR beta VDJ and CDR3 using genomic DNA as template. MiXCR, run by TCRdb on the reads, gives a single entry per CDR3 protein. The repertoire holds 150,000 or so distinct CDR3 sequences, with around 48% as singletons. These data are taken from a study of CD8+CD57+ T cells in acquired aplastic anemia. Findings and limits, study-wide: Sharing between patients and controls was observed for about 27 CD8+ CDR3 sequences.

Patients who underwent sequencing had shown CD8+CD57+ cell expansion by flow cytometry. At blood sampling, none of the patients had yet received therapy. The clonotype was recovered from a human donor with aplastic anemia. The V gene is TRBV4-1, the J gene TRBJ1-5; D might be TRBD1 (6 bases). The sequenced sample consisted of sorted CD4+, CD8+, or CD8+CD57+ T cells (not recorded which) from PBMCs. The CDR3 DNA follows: TGCGCCAGCAGCCAACCCGAGGGGGGATTCAGCAATCAGCCCCAGCATTTT. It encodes CASSQPEGGFSNQPQHF.